A single sample gave rise to the 22 T cell receptor beta chains below, sequenced in a study of T cells after posttransplantation cyclophosphamide. Data came from immunoSEQ multiplex PCR; TCRdb stores just in-frame clones and leaves some out. The profile shows thousands of clones, roughly 98% of them singletons. What was sequenced was naive CD8+ T cells sorted from PBMCs. Every receptor here comes from a man in his fifties or sixties in good health, CMV-negative, and a related stem cell transplant donor.

The chain links TRBV4-1 to TRBJ2-7; 7 bases are shared with TRBD1. The V gene end was trimmed by 1 base and the J gene end by 7 bases; junction bases not matched to a gene: 16. Germline assignment: CDR1 MGHRA and CDR2 YSYEKL. This CDR3 comprises 17 residues. The CDR3 nucleotides read TGCGCCAGCAGCCAAGGGGAGAAGGGGGCTACGTTCGGGGAGCAGTACTTC. Its protein product is CASSQGEKGATFGEQYF.

This clone was seen just once. This chain connects TRBV27 to TRBJ2-7, with TRBD1 matching 8 bases. With V trimmed by 5 bases and J by 4 bases, 7 bases remained unmatched. The CDR3 contains 14 residues. CDR1 and CDR2 from the germline V gene are MNHEY and SMNVEV (reference sequence). The CDR3 loop is CASSIWTGSYEQYF. The CDR3 nucleotides read TGTGCCAGCAGTATATGGACAGGGTCATACGAGCAGTACTTC.

The chain is built from TRBV6-5 and TRBJ1-1; possibly TRBD1 for D (6 bases). The CDR3 totals 12 residues. The V end was cut by 2 bases, the J end by 7 bases, with 8 bases between. Germline CDR1 reads MNHEY; CDR2 reads SVGAGI. In DNA, the CDR3 is TGTGCCAGCAGTTACCCCAGGGGTGAAGCTTTCTTT. Protein: CASSYPRGEAFF.

The chain carries TRBV30 and TRBJ2-7, with 15 bases matching TRBD2. CDR1 GTSNPN and CDR2 SVGIG come from the germline V gene (reference sequence). The CDR3 has 15 amino acids. V shed 3 bases, J shed 2 bases, and the junction held 2 bases outside the gene matches. The CDR3 coding sequence is TGTGCCTGGAGGGGACTAGCGGGAGGAACCTACGAGCAGTACTTC. Its protein is CAWRGLAGGTYEQYF.

Comments on this clone: Other DNA sequences in the same sample also yield this CDR3. The genes are TRBV7-6 and TRBJ2-2, with D perhaps matching TRBD1 (6 bases). The V gene's germline CDR1 is SGHVS and CDR2 FNYEAQ. The CDR3 has 19 amino acids. Trimming took off 1 base at V and 2 bases at J, with 20 bases between the two ends. The CDR3 here is CASSLEGQGNLINTGELFF. For the CDR3, the DNA is TGTGCCAGCAGCTTAGAAGGGCAGGGGAACCTCATTAACACCGGGGAGCTGTTTTTT.

The chain links TRBV27 to TRBJ1-3; D call uncertain. Germline loops: CDR1 MNHEY, CDR2 SMNVEV (reference sequence). This CDR3 comprises 13 residues. V dropped 6 bases and J dropped 3 bases, with 9 bases sitting between them. The CDR3 DNA follows: TGTGCCAGCAGGGGCGGGGATGGAAACACCATATATTTT. It encodes CASRGGDGNTIYF.

The rearrangement links TRBV19 to TRBJ2-1, with 11 bases matching TRBD2. Germline V gene lookup returns CDR1 LNHDA and CDR2 SQIVND (reference sequence). CDR3 length: 15 amino acids. V shed 4 bases and J 6 bases; nucleotides not matched to a gene: 5. CDR3 nucleotides: TGTGCCAGTAGTAGACTAGCGGGACTCCGCAATGAGCAGTTCTTC. Residues: CASSRLAGLRNEQFF.

The chain recombines TRBV5-4 with TRBJ1-4; 9 bases line up with TRBD1. With 4 bases clipped from V and 11 bases from J, the junction kept 12 bases outside the gene matches. CDR3 length: 15 residues. Germline V gene lookup returns CDR1 SGHNT and CDR2 YYREEE (reference sequence). The CDR3 nucleotides are TGTGCCAGCAGCCGAACAGGGACAGGGAGGGAGAAACTGTTTTTT. Its translation is CASSRTGTGREKLFF.

This chain connects TRBV5-4 to TRBJ2-7; D might be TRBD2 (7 bases). The CDR3 extends over 14 amino acids. Trimming took off 4 bases at V and 2 bases at J, with 13 bases between the two ends. Germline CDR1 SGHNT, CDR2 YYREEE (reference sequence). Here the CDR3 DNA reads TGTGCCAGCAGCCCTAGGGGGGGGCCCTACGAGCAGTACTTC. It codes for CASSPRGGPYEQYF.

This clone was seen once. CDR3 residues: CASSRGTSSYNEQFF. Here the CDR3 DNA reads TGTGCCAGCAGCAGAGGGACTAGCAGTTACAATGAGCAGTTCTTC. This sequence joins TRBV5-4 and TRBJ2-1, with 9 bases identical to TRBD2. With V trimmed by 4 bases and J by 4 bases, 6 bases remained unmatched. Germline V gene data show CDR1 as SGHNT and CDR2 as YYREEE (reference sequence). CDR3 length equals 15 residues.

This clone occurred once. The chain combines TRBV19 with TRBJ2-1; no definite D call. The CDR3 contains 15 residues. Trimming took 1 base from V and 0 from J, leaving 7 bases between them. Per germline, CDR1 LNHDA and CDR2 SQIVND (reference sequence). The CDR3 loop reads CASSIGTSSYNEQFF. In nucleotides, the CDR3 is TGTGCCAGTAGTATAGGCACGAGCTCCTACAATGAGCAGTTCTTC. The full variable domain, its missing parts supplied by reference TRBV19 and TRBJ2-1, is DGGITQSPKYLFRKEGQNVTLSCEQNLNHDAMYWYRQDPGQGLRLIYYSQIVNDFQKGDIAEGYSVSREKKESFPLTVTSAQKNPTAFYLCASSIGTSSYNEQFFGPGTRLTVL.

This clone is a singleton in its sample. The J gene is TRBJ2-7, the V gene TRBV5-8, with 13 nucleotides matching TRBD2. CDR1 and CDR2 from the germline V gene are SGHTS and YDEGEE. V trimming: 4 bases; J trimming: 6 bases; junction bases outside the gene matches: 10. This CDR3 has 16 residues. This CDR3 is CASSLTSGRAGVEQYF. The CDR3 coding sequence is TGTGCCAGCAGCCTAACTAGCGGGAGGGCCGGTGTCGAGCAGTACTTC.

The chain carries TRBV4-1 and TRBJ2-5; possibly TRBD1 for D (5 bases). The J call is in doubt because the DNA end fits TRBJ2-7 better. Germline loops: CDR1 MGHRA, CDR2 YSYEKL. This CDR3 contains 15 residues. CDR3 in amino acids: CASSQAPGWATEQYF. The CDR3 DNA reads TGCGCCAGCAGCCAAGCCCCAGGGTGGGCTACCGAGCAGTACTTC.

A single count supports this clone. V gene TRBV6-6 combines with J gene TRBJ1-2; no firm D call. Trimming removed 0 bases from V and 7 bases from J, with 12 bases in between. Germline CDR1 MNHNY, CDR2 SVGAGI (reference sequence). This CDR3 has 14 residues. CDR3 residues: CASSYSSLTGGYTF. CDR3 coding DNA: TGTGCCAGCAGTTACTCATCTCTTACGGGTGGCTACACCTTC.

This chain links TRBV7-2 with TRBJ2-5; TRBD2 matches 13 bases. Germline V lookup: CDR1 SGHTA, CDR2 FQGNSA. Unmatched junction bases numbered 6, after V lost 5 bases and J lost 3 bases. The CDR3 spans 16 residues. The CDR3 spells CASSHPGLAGEETQYF. CDR3 sequence (DNA): TGTGCCAGCAGCCACCCCGGACTAGCGGGGGAAGAGACCCAGTACTTC.

This clone has a single count. The genes are TRBV6-1 and TRBJ2-7; 9 bases line up with TRBD1. The V segment lost 6 bases and the J segment 0 bases; nucleotides outside the gene matches: 6. The CDR3 extends over 15 amino acids. Germline CDR1 reads MNHNS; CDR2 reads SASEGT. The CDR3 region is CASSHRTGDSYEQYF. The DNA for the CDR3 is TGTGCCAGCAGCCATAGGACAGGGGACTCCTACGAGCAGTACTTC.

The chain's CDR3 is CASSHTNLGDSNSYEQYF. For the CDR3, the DNA is TGTGCCAGCAGCCACACCAACCTCGGGGACTCAAACTCCTACGAGCAGTACTTC. This chain connects TRBV13 to TRBJ2-7; D is possibly TRBD2 (6 bases). Trimming stripped 5 bases from V and 0 bases from J, with 23 bases between. Germline CDR1 is PRHDT and CDR2 is FYEKMQ (reference sequence). This CDR3 has 18 amino acids.

The rearrangement joins TRBV2 to TRBJ2-7, with D tentatively TRBD2 (5 bases). Trimming shortened V by 10 bases and J by 4 bases, and 20 bases separated the two germline ends. Germline V gives CDR1 SNHLY, CDR2 FYNNEI. The CDR3 spans 14 residues. CDR3 amino acids: CANNYGATMYEQYF. CDR3 bases: TGTGCCAACAACTATGGAGCGACTATGTACGAGCAGTACTTC.

This clone was seen once. V usage is TRBV7-9 and J usage is TRBJ2-5, with D tentatively TRBD1 (5 bases). The CDR3 extends over 13 amino acids. The germline CDR1 and CDR2 sequences are SEHNR and FQNEAQ (reference sequence). The V gene lost 8 bases and the J gene lost 5 bases, with 15 bases spanning the gap. The CDR3 DNA reads TGTGCCAGCGGGGCACTGGCCGCGGAGACCCAGTACTTC. It is translated as CASGALAAETQYF.

The J gene is TRBJ2-5, the V gene TRBV7-8; 8 bases match TRBD2. The J call is in doubt because the DNA end fits TRBJ2-7 better. CDR3 length: 15 residues. Germline V gives CDR1 SGHVS, CDR2 FQNEAQ. Here the CDR3 reads CASTGGQGSSYEQYF. The CDR3 DNA is TGTGCCAGCACGGGGGGGCAGGGGAGCTCCTACGAGCAGTACTTC.

V gene TRBV13 combines with J gene TRBJ2-1; 10 nucleotides match TRBD1. CDR3 length equals 15 residues. Losses at the gene ends were 4 bases for V and 3 bases for J; bases not matched to a gene: 3. Germline values: CDR1 PRHDT, CDR2 FYEKMQ (reference sequence). The chain's CDR3 is CASSSRDRGYNEQFF. As DNA, the CDR3 is TGTGCCAGCAGCTCCCGGGACAGGGGCTACAATGAGCAGTTCTTC.

The chain is built from TRBV15 and TRBJ1-5; D not certain. There are 15 residues in the CDR3. Looked up from germline, CDR1 is LNHNV and CDR2 is YYDKDF (reference sequence). Trimming took off 2 bases at V and 3 bases at J, with 11 bases between the two ends. The CDR3 spells CATSRRRELNQPQHF. The CDR3 DNA is TGTGCCACCAGCAGAAGGAGAGAACTCAATCAGCCCCAGCATTTT.